The rows below give T cell receptor beta chains drawn from one sample of a study of Tregs in tolerant kidney transplant recipients. The data were produced by immunoSEQ multiplex PCR, yet TCRdb's version contains in-frame clones alone and is incomplete. Of over 50,000 clones listed, around 83% are singletons. The sequencing input was CD4+ T cells from blood. The receptors stem from a human donor in good health. Both conserved end residues are part of each CDR3. The D gene is left open where the match is weak. Clone size is shown for a subset of rows, as once, few, many or a class of expanded clone.

V	size	J	D	CDR3	DNA
TRBV27	-	TRBJ2-3	-	CASGGWDTQYF	TGTGCCAGCGGGGGGTGGGATACGCAGTATTTT
TRBV4-3	-	TRBJ2-2	-	CASSQAVGTDSTGELFF	TGCGCCAGCAGCCAAGCTGTTGGGACTGACAGTACCGGGGAGCTGTTTTTT
TRBV30	-	TRBJ2-2	-	CAWSPLISGAGELFF	TGTGCCTGGAGTCCACTGATAAGTGGGGCCGGGGAGCTGTTTTTT
TRBV30	-	TRBJ1-1	-	CAWSVRLGGEAFF	TGTGCCTGGAGTGTACGTCTCGGAGGTGAAGCTTTCTTT
TRBV18	few	TRBJ2-2	-	CASSPQGGFTGELFF	TGTGCCAGCTCACCACAGGGTGGCTTCACCGGGGAGCTGTTTTTT
TRBV7-9	-	TRBJ2-5	-	CASSLGRGPQETQYF	TGTGCCAGCAGCTTAGGGCGGGGACCGCAAGAGACCCAGTACTTC
TRBV6-5	-	TRBJ1-1	-	CASFFRDGTEAFF	TGTGCCAGTTTTTTCAGGGATGGCACTGAAGCTTTCTTT
TRBV6-6	-	TRBJ2-5	TRBD2	CASTKTGGGETQYF	TGTGCCAGCACCAAAACCGGGGGAGGGGAGACCCAGTACTTC
TRBV9	-	TRBJ2-3	-	CASSPVESGRSTDTQYF	TGTGCCAGCAGCCCAGTTGAGAGCGGCCGGTCCACAGATACGCAGTATTTT
TRBV5-3	-	TRBJ2-1	-	CARSSDNEQFF	TGTGCCAGAAGCTCGGACAATGAGCAGTTCTTC
TRBV5-1	-	TRBJ2-4	-	CASSLDLQGDIQYF	TGCGCCAGCAGCTTGGACCTTCAAGGGGACATTCAGTACTTC
TRBV18	-	TRBJ2-7	TRBD1	CASSPRTGSSYEQYF	TGTGCCAGCTCACCAAGGACAGGGAGTTCCTACGAGCAGTACTTC
TRBV4-1	-	TRBJ1-2	-	CASSQDGDGYTF	TGCGCCAGCAGCCAAGATGGGGATGGCTACACCTTC
TRBV5-4	-	TRBJ2-1	-	CASSSGKGFINEQFF	TGTGCCAGCAGTAGCGGTAAAGGGTTTATCAATGAGCAGTTCTTC
TRBV2	-	TRBJ2-1	TRBD1	CASKGQGANEQFF	TGTGCCAGCAAGGGACAGGGGGCCAATGAGCAGTTCTTC
TRBV11-2	-	TRBJ2-5	-	CASSSGLGETQYF	TGTGCCAGCAGCTCCGGGTTGGGGGAGACCCAGTACTTC
TRBV29-1	-	TRBJ1-1	-	CSSQTGMNTEAFF	TGCAGCAGCCAAACAGGGATGAACACTGAAGCTTTCTTT
TRBV27	-	TRBJ1-2	TRBD1	CASRRQGHKSNYGYTF	TGTGCCAGCAGGCGACAGGGCCACAAATCTAACTATGGCTACACCTTC
TRBV14	-	TRBJ1-6	-	CASSQVFDSPLHF	TGTGCCAGCAGCCAAGTCTTCGATTCACCCCTCCACTTT
TRBV6-5	-	TRBJ2-1	-	CASRGLATYNEQFF	TGTGCCAGCCGGGGGCTAGCGACATACAATGAGCAGTTCTTC
TRBV19	once	TRBJ2-1	-	CASSIAIRADEQFF	TGTGCCAGTAGTATAGCCATTAGAGCCGATGAGCAGTTCTTC
TRBV13	-	TRBJ1-1	-	CASSSWTENTEAFF	TGTGCCAGCAGCTCATGGACTGAGAACACTGAAGCTTTCTTT
TRBV4-1	-	TRBJ2-7	-	CASSRINKDEQYF	TGCGCCAGCAGCCGAATAAATAAGGACGAGCAGTACTTC
TRBV5-5	once	TRBJ2-3	TRBD2	CASSLEAGTRDTQYF	TGTGCCAGCAGCTTGGAAGCGGGGACCCGAGATACGCAGTATTTT
TRBV25-1	few	TRBJ1-5	-	CASRGEGNQPQHF	TGTGCCAGCAGGGGGGAAGGCAATCAGCCCCAGCATTTT
TRBV5-4	-	TRBJ2-5	-	CASSQEQGSVTQYF	TGTGCCAGCAGCCAAGAACAGGGTTCGGTCACCCAGTACTTC
TRBV11-3	-	TRBJ1-6	TRBD1	CASRWRTGGSPLHF	TGTGCCAGCAGATGGCGGACAGGGGGGTCACCCCTCCACTTT
TRBV25-1	-	TRBJ2-2	-	CASSDNRLNTGELFF	TGTGCCAGCAGTGATAACCGTTTGAACACCGGGGAGCTGTTTTTT
TRBV5-4	once	TRBJ1-1	-	CASSLDDVVQAMNTEAFF	TGTGCCAGCAGCTTGGATGATGTAGTCCAAGCTATGAACACTGAAGCTTTCTTT
TRBV11-2	-	TRBJ1-1	TRBD1	CASSLRGQMNTEAFF	TGTGCCAGCAGCTTAAGGGGGCAGATGAACACTGAAGCTTTCTTT
TRBV10-3	-	TRBJ2-1	TRBD1	CAIRAGTGSKFEQFF	TGTGCCATCAGAGCCGGGACAGGTTCTAAGTTTGAGCAGTTCTTC
TRBV4-1	-	TRBJ2-7	TRBD2	CASSQDTEPRDYSYEQYF	TGCGCCAGCAGCCAAGATACCGAGCCCCGGGACTACTCCTACGAGCAGTACTTC
TRBV4-2	-	TRBJ2-7	-	CASSQDPRLDYEQYF	TGTGCCAGCAGCCAAGATCCCCGACTGGATTACGAGCAGTACTTC
TRBV7-2	-	TRBJ2-5	-	CASSLARAAGRETQYF	TGTGCCAGCAGCTTAGCAAGGGCGGCTGGTCGGGAGACCCAGTACTTC
TRBV19	-	TRBJ1-1	TRBD1	CASRGTGWNTEAFF	TGTGCCAGTAGAGGGACAGGGTGGAACACTGAAGCTTTCTTT
TRBV6-4	-	TRBJ2-1	TRBD2	CASSESGRATEQFF	TGTGCCAGCAGTGAGAGCGGGAGGGCCACTGAGCAGTTCTTC
TRBV11-2	-	TRBJ2-3	-	CASSLRAGTDTQYF	TGTGCCAGCAGCCTGAGGGCAGGCACAGATACGCAGTATTTT
TRBV19	-	TRBJ1-5	-	CASRQANQPQHF	TGTGCCAGTCGACAGGCCAATCAGCCCCAGCATTTT
TRBV7-2	-	TRBJ1-6	-	CASSYSRGSPLHF	TGTGCCAGCAGCTACAGTAGGGGTTCACCCCTCCACTTT
TRBV11-2	-	TRBJ2-2	-	CASSRTPNTGELFF	TGTGCCAGCAGCCGGACCCCGAACACCGGGGAGCTGTTTTTT
TRBV6-6	-	TRBJ2-5	-	CASSYTQETQYF	TGTGCCAGCAGTTACACCCAAGAGACCCAGTACTTC
TRBV15	-	TRBJ2-1	TRBD1	CATSGVGTGGVYNEQFF	TGTGCCACCAGCGGAGTTGGGACAGGGGGCGTCTACAATGAGCAGTTCTTC
TRBV18	-	TRBJ1-1	-	CASSPTENTEAFF	TGTGCCAGCTCACCGACTGAGAACACTGAAGCTTTCTTT
TRBV7-9	-	TRBJ1-1	-	CASSWTGGRDTEAFF	TGTGCCAGCAGCTGGACTGGGGGTCGGGACACTGAAGCTTTCTTT
TRBV28	medium-sized	TRBJ2-5	TRBD2	CATLGGETQYF	TGTGCCACCCTCGGGGGGGAGACCCAGTACTTC
TRBV7-9	-	TRBJ1-4	-	CASSSGSTGSEKLFF	TGTGCCAGCAGCTCCGGATCGACAGGTTCTGAAAAACTGTTTTTT
TRBV5-1	-	TRBJ2-5	-	CASSSLRHLDQETQYF	TGCGCCAGCAGCTCCCTAAGACATCTGGACCAAGAGACCCAGTACTTC
TRBV4-3	-	TRBJ1-2	TRBD1	CASSRSGTGDGYTF	TGCGCCAGCAGCCGATCCGGGACAGGGGACGGCTACACCTTC
TRBV28	-	TRBJ2-3	-	CASSLAGFTDTQYF	TGTGCCAGCAGTTTAGCGGGTTTCACAGATACGCAGTATTTT
TRBV11-2	-	TRBJ2-2	-	CASSLDHDGELFF	TGTGCCAGCAGCTTAGATCACGACGGGGAGCTGTTTTTT
TRBV29-1	-	TRBJ2-3	-	CSVGRRADTQYF	TGCAGCGTTGGTAGGAGGGCAGATACGCAGTATTTT
TRBV20-1	-	TRBJ1-1	-	CSAQDSEAFF	TGCAGTGCTCAAGACAGCGAAGCTTTCTTT
TRBV7-2	once	TRBJ1-1	-	CASSRTGSTEAFF	TGTGCCAGCAGTCGAACAGGGAGTACTGAAGCTTTCTTT